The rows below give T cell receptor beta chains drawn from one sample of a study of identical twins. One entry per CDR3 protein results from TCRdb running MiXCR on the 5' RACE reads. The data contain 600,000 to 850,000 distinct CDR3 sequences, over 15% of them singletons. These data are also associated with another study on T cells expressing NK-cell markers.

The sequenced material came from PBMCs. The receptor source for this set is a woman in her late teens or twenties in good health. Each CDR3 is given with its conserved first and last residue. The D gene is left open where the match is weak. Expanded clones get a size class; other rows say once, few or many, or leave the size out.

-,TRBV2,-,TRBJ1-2,TGTGCCAGCGACCGGGGTCCCGCGGCTGGCTACACCTTC,CASDRGPAAGYTF
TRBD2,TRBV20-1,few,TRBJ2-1,TGCAGTGCTGAGGGGAGGGTGGGCGCGGGTAGCTCCTACAATGAGCAGTTCTTC,CSAEGRVGAGSSYNEQFF
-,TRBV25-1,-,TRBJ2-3,TGTGCCAGCAGTGACGCGAAGGGGGGGGGCACAGATACGCAGTATTTT,CASSDAKGGGTDTQYF
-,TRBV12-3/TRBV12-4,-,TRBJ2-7,TGTGCCAGCAGTGAGGCACCGGGACTGACCTACGAGCAGTACTTC,CASSEAPGLTYEQYF
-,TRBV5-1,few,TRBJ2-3,TGCGCCAGCGGTCGCCGGGAAAGCACAGATACGCAGTATTTT,CASGRRESTDTQYF
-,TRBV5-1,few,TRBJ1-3,TGCGCCAGCAGCTCGGGACGAGGAAACACCATATATTTT,CASSSGRGNTIYF
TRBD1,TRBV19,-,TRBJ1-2,TGTGCCAGTAGTGGTTTCCATGGGACAGGACGCCTTGGCTACACCTTC,CASSGFHGTGRLGYTF
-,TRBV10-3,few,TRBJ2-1,TGTGCCATCAGTGAGCAGGGCCTCGGCAATGAGCAGTTCTTC,CAISEQGLGNEQFF
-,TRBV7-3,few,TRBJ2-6,TGTGCCAGCAGCTTAAGCCTCACTGGGGCCAACGTCCTGACTTTC,CASSLSLTGANVLTF
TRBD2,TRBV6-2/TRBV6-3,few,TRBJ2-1,TGTGCCAGCAGCCCCACAGTAGCGGGAAACAATGAGCAGTTCTTC,CASSPTVAGNNEQFF
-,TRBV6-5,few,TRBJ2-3,TGTGCCAGCAGTTACTCGAAAGGTGACACAGATACGCAGTATTTT,CASSYSKGDTDTQYF
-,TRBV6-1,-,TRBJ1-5,TGTGCCAGCAGTGAGTTAGGGAGCAATCAGCCCCAGCATTTT,CASSELGSNQPQHF
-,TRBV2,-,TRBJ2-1,TGTGCCAGCACGCCAGGTCGGGCTCACAATGAGCAGTTCTTC,CASTPGRAHNEQFF
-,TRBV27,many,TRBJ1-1,TGTGCCAGCAGTTATTCGGGCCCGAACACTGAAGCTTTCTTT,CASSYSGPNTEAFF
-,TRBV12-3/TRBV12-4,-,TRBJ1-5,TGTGCCAGCAGTCCAGCGGGGTTAAGCAATCAGCCCCAGCATTTT,CASSPAGLSNQPQHF
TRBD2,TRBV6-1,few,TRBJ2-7,TGTGCCAGCAGTCGCTCCCGACTAGCGAGAACCTACGAGCAGTACTTC,CASSRSRLARTYEQYF
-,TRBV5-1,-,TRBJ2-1,TGCGCCAGCACCCCGGGACTCGACAATGAGCAGTTCTTC,CASTPGLDNEQFF
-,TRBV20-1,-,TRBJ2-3,TGCAGTTACACCACCCAAGACCCGCCCTTCCCAGATACGCAGTATTTT,CSYTTQDPPFPDTQYF
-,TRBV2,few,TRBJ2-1,TGTGCCAGCAGTGGACAGCGAAAGGACAATGAGCAGTTCTTC,CASSGQRKDNEQFF
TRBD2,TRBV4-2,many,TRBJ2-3,TGTGCCAGCAGCCCGGGGAGGGAACCAGATACGCAGTATTTT,CASSPGREPDTQYF
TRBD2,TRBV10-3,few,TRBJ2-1,TGTGCCATCAGTGATATCGGGCTAGCGGGGGGTTTAAATGAGCAGTTCTTC,CAISDIGLAGGLNEQFF
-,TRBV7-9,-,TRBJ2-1,TGTGCCGCAAGTAGAGGCTCCTACAATGAGCAGTTCTTC,CAASRGSYNEQFF
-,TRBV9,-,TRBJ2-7,TGTGCCAGCAGCGTAGCAACGAGTTACGAGCAGTACTTC,CASSVATSYEQYF
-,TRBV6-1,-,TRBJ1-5,TGTGCCAGCAGCCGAGATCCGGAGGGTCAGCCCCAGCATTTT,CASSRDPEGQPQHF
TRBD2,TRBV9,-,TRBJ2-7,TGTGCCAGCAGCGTAGGTTCGGCGGGAGGGAACGAGCAGTACTTC,CASSVGSAGGNEQYF
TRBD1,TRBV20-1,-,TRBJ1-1,TGCAGTGCTGACAGGGGGCCGAAAGCGGCTGAAGCTTTCTTT,CSADRGPKAAEAFF
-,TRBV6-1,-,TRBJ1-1,TGTGCCAGCAGTGAAGCAAGCGGCACTGAAGCTTTCTTT,CASSEASGTEAFF
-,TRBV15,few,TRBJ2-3,TGTGCCACCAGCAGAGATCTAGAGGATACGCAGTATTTT,CATSRDLEDTQYF
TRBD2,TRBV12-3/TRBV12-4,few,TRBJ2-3,TGTGCCAGCAGGGCCGGGACTAGCGGCGATACGCAGTATTTT,CASRAGTSGDTQYF
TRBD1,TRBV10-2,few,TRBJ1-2,TGCGCCAGCAGTGAACAGGGGTCGTCGTATGGCTACACCTTC,CASSEQGSSYGYTF
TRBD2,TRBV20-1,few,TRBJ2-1,TGCAGTGCTTCTAGACTAGCGGGTTACAATGAGCAGTTCTTC,CSASRLAGYNEQFF
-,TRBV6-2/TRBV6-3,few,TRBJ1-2,TGTGCCAGCAGTGCCAGAATTACCAGCTATGGCTACACCTTC,CASSARITSYGYTF
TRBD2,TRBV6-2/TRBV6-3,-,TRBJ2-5,TGTGCCAGCAATGCCGAATTAGCGGGGGTGATTCCGCCTTACTTC,CASNAELAGVIPPYF
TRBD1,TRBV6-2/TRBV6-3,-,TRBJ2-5,TGTGCCAGCAGGCACGGACAGGTCGAGACCCAGTACTTC,CASRHGQVETQYF
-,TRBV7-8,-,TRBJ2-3,TGTGCCAGCAGCCGCCCAGGGGCGGATACGCAGTATTTT,CASSRPGADTQYF
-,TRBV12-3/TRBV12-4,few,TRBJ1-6,TGTGCCAGCACCTACCGGGGGTTCCTCCACTTT,CASTYRGFLHF
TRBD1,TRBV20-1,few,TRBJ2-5,TGCAGTGCCGATTTTTCCGGGACAGGGGATGAGACCCAGTACTTC,CSADFSGTGDETQYF
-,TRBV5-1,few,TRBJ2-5,TGCGCCAGCGGCCCGGTTTCGGAGACCCAGTACTTC,CASGPVSETQYF
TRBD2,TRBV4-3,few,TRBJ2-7,TGCGCCAGCAGCCAAGGGGTGGGAGGGGTAAGCTCCTACGAGCAGTACTTC,CASSQGVGGVSSYEQYF
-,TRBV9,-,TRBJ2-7,TGTGCCAGCAGCTCTCCCAACGAAAACGAGCAGTACTTC,CASSSPNENEQYF
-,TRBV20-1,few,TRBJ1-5,TGCAGTGCTAGAGATGCCATTTATCAGCCCCAGCATTTT,CSARDAIYQPQHF
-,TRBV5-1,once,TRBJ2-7,TGCGCCAGCAGCTTCGGCACGGAGACCTATAGGCAGTACTTC,CASSFGTETYRQYF
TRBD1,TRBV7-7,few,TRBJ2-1,TGTGCCAGCAGCTTCTCCGGACAGGGAGGCGATGAGCAGTTCTTC,CASSFSGQGGDEQFF
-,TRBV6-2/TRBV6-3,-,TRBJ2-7,TGTGCCAGCTCCGATACGGGACGGGACGAGCAGTACTTC,CASSDTGRDEQYF
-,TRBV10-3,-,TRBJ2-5,TGTGCCATCAGTGAGTCGTTAACAGACCAAGAGACCCAGTACTTC,CAISESLTDQETQYF